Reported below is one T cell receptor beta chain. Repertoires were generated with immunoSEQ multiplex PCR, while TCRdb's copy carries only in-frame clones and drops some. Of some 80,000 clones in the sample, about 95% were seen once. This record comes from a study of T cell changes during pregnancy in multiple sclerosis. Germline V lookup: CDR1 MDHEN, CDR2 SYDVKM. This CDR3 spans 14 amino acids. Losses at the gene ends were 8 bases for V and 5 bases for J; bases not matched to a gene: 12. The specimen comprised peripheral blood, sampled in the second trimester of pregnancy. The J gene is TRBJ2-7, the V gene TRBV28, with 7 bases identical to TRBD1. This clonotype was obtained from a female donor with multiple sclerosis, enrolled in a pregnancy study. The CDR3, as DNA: TGTGCCAGCCATACCCCAGAGGGGGCCCACGAGCAGTACTTC. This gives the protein CASHTPEGAHEQYF.